This is a list of T cell receptor beta chains from one sample in a study of blood T cell repertoires in COVID-19. Libraries were prepared by immunoSEQ multiplex PCR; TCRdb keeps only in-frame clonotypes and omits some of them. The repertoire holds around 150,000 clones, with 89% as singletons. Sequencing input: peripheral blood. Receptor source: a man in his 60s with acute or convalescent COVID-19. The CDR3 runs from the conserved cysteine through the conserved F or W. Fields, in order: D gene, clone size, V gene, J gene, CDR3 protein, CDR3 DNA. A D gene is named only where the DNA matches it firmly. A clone size is listed for some rows: how often the clone was seen (once, few, many), or a class if it is expanded.

TRBD1	-	TRBV7-2	TRBJ2-7	CASSLTTGGSYEQYF	TGTGCCAGCAGCTTAACGACAGGGGGCTCTTACGAGCAGTACTTC
-	-	TRBV9	TRBJ1-2	CASTPSIETGYTF	TGTGCCAGCACCCCTTCGATTGAGACAGGCTACACCTTC
-	once	TRBV5-4	TRBJ1-4	CASSLWGPTNEKLFF	TGTGCCAGCAGCTTATGGGGGCCGACTAATGAAAAACTGTTTTTT
TRBD2	few	TRBV25-1	TRBJ2-5	CASSRGGRGEETQYF	TGTGCCAGCAGTCGCGGCGGGCGGGGGGAAGAGACCCAGTACTTC
-	-	TRBV11-2	TRBJ2-1	CASSLGPFNEQFF	TGTGCCAGCAGCTTAGGTCCCTTTAATGAGCAGTTCTTC
TRBD1	once	TRBV5-5	TRBJ2-2	CASSLKGASITGELFF	TGTGCCAGCAGCTTGAAGGGGGCATCCATCACCGGGGAGCTGTTTTTT
-	-	TRBV2	TRBJ2-2	CASSQQGRAGELFF	TGTGCCAGCAGTCAACAGGGACGGGCCGGGGAGCTGTTTTTT
TRBD2	-	TRBV11-2	TRBJ2-7	CASSLDMASGGVEQYF	TGTGCCAGCAGCTTAGACATGGCTAGCGGGGGGGTCGAGCAGTACTTC
-	-	TRBV30	TRBJ1-6	CAWQEGSYNSPLHF	TGTGCCTGGCAAGAGGGCTCCTATAATTCACCCCTCCACTTT
TRBD1	-	TRBV23-1	TRBJ1-2	CASSLGQGAGYGYTF	TGCGCCAGCAGTCTCGGACAGGGGGCTGGCTATGGCTACACCTTC
-	-	TRBV21-1	TRBJ1-1	CASSKGRVFGKDTEAFF	TGTGCCAGCAGCAAAGGCAGGGTATTTGGGAAGGACACTGAAGCTTTCTTT
TRBD1	-	TRBV10-3	TRBJ1-4	CAIRPATGGNEKLFF	TGTGCCATCCGACCCGCCACAGGGGGCAATGAAAAACTGTTTTTT
TRBD1	few	TRBV9	TRBJ2-1	CASSVGQGNGNEQFF	TGTGCCAGCAGCGTGGGACAGGGAAACGGGAATGAGCAGTTCTTC
TRBD1	-	TRBV5-6	TRBJ1-2	CASSSPGTGDWGGYTF	TGTGCCAGCAGCTCTCCCGGGACAGGGGATTGGGGCGGCTACACCTTC
-	-	TRBV21-1	TRBJ2-2	CAGGRGELFF	TGTGCCGGAGGGCGGGGGGAGCTGTTTTTT
TRBD2	-	TRBV4-2	TRBJ2-6	CASSLNPPSGGTSGANVLTF	TGTGCCAGCAGCCTCAACCCGCCCAGCGGGGGGACCTCTGGGGCCAACGTCCTGACTTTC
TRBD1	-	TRBV11-3	TRBJ2-7	CASRLTDRDSYEQYF	TGTGCCAGCAGACTTACGGACAGGGATTCTTACGAGCAGTACTTC
-	-	TRBV7-9	TRBJ1-2	CASSSRQAVTYGYTF	TGTGCCAGCAGCTCCAGACAGGCCGTGACCTATGGCTACACCTTC
-	-	TRBV5-1	TRBJ2-1	CASSLSDSSYNEQFF	TGCGCCAGCAGCTTATCGGACAGCTCCTACAATGAGCAGTTCTTC
-	-	TRBV5-8	TRBJ1-4	CASSSGTTNEKLFF	TGTGCCAGCAGCTCAGGGACAACTAATGAAAAACTGTTTTTT
-	-	TRBV6-4	TRBJ1-2	CASSPGTLRHGYTF	TGTGCCAGCAGTCCGGGAACCTTAAGACATGGCTACACCTTC
TRBD1	-	TRBV5-1	TRBJ1-3	CASSLEPQGDVRNTIYF	TGCGCCAGCAGCTTGGAACCCCAGGGGGATGTTAGAAACACCATATATTTT
-	-	TRBV15	TRBJ2-1	CATSRDNSAGNEQFF	TGTGCCACCAGCAGAGATAATTCCGCGGGGAATGAGCAGTTCTTC
-	once	TRBV2	TRBJ1-3	CASIQFSGNTIYF	TGTGCCAGCATCCAATTCTCTGGAAACACCATATATTTT
-	few	TRBV5-4	TRBJ2-1	CASSPGGLSYNEQFF	TGTGCCAGCAGCCCGGGGGGCCTCTCCTACAATGAGCAGTTCTTC
-	once	TRBV4-1	TRBJ1-6	CASSQEESGNSPLHF	TGCGCCAGCAGCCAAGAAGAGTCAGGTAATTCACCCCTCCACTTT
-	-	TRBV4-1	TRBJ2-7	CASSQVIRIRATYEQYF	TGCGCCAGCAGCCAAGTTATCAGAATCAGGGCTACCTACGAGCAGTACTTC
TRBD2	-	TRBV9	TRBJ2-2	CASERGTNTGELFF	TGTGCCAGTGAGCGGGGGACGAACACCGGGGAGCTGTTTTTT
TRBD1	-	TRBV7-2	TRBJ1-2	CASSLAGQGSGGYTF	TGTGCCAGCAGCTTAGCGGGACAGGGATCGGGGGGCTACACCTTC
-	-	TRBV28	TRBJ1-4	CASSLRSVVAKKLFF	TGTGCCAGCAGTTTAAGATCAGTGGTAGCGAAAAAACTGTTTTTT
-	-	TRBV4-1	TRBJ2-1	CASSQALQGGASNEQFF	TGCGCCAGCAGCCAAGCCCTTCAAGGGGGGGCATCAAATGAGCAGTTCTTC
-	-	TRBV10-2	TRBJ2-1	CASSVLSSGNEQFF	TGCGCCAGCAGTGTTCTTAGTTCCGGCAATGAGCAGTTCTTC
-	-	TRBV18	TRBJ1-5	CASSPEPFNQPQHF	TGTGCCAGCTCACCCGAGCCCTTCAATCAGCCCCAGCATTTT
-	-	TRBV7-9	TRBJ1-4	CASSPTGFEKLFF	TGTGCCAGCAGCCCGACAGGCTTCGAAAAACTGTTTTTT
TRBD2	-	TRBV24-1	TRBJ2-5	CATSASSGVETQYF	TGTGCCACCAGTGCCTCGAGCGGGGTAGAGACCCAGTACTTC
TRBD1	-	TRBV6-4	TRBJ1-5	CASSETGYNQPQHF	TGTGCCAGCAGTGAGACAGGGTATAATCAGCCCCAGCATTTT
-	-	TRBV12-3/TRBV12-4	TRBJ1-4	CASSLGHRGLFF	TGTGCCAGCAGTTTGGGACACCGGGGACTGTTTTTT
TRBD1	-	TRBV7-9	TRBJ2-1	CASSADRGLSNEQFF	TGTGCCAGCAGCGCAGACAGGGGGCTCAGCAATGAGCAGTTCTTC
TRBD1	-	TRBV12-3/TRBV12-4	TRBJ1-2	CASSPRGRGGYTF	TGTGCCAGCAGTCCTAGGGGGCGTGGCGGCTACACCTTC
TRBD1	-	TRBV2	TRBJ1-2	CASRPRQGMSGYTF	TGTGCCAGCAGGCCGAGACAGGGTATGAGTGGCTACACCTTC
TRBD1	-	TRBV5-8	TRBJ2-7	CAQGRDSSNYEQYF	TGTGCCCAGGGCCGGGACAGCAGCAACTACGAGCAGTACTTC
-	once	TRBV27	TRBJ1-2	CASSLGGANGYTF	TGTGCCAGCAGTTTAGGGGGGGCGAATGGCTACACCTTC
TRBD1	-	TRBV3-1/TRBV3-2	TRBJ1-2	CASSQVRQGLGYTF	TGTGCCAGCAGCCAAGTCAGACAGGGCTTGGGCTACACCTTC
-	-	TRBV7-3	TRBJ1-1	CASSLGKGQSTEAFF	TGTGCCAGCAGCTTAGGAAAGGGGCAGTCCACTGAAGCTTTCTTT
TRBD2	-	TRBV7-2	TRBJ2-7	CASSQGLAGTYEQYF	TGTGCCAGCAGCCAGGGACTAGCGGGGACCTACGAGCAGTACTTC
TRBD1	few	TRBV29-1	TRBJ1-4	CSGGGQINEKLFF	TGCAGCGGGGGGGGACAGATAAATGAAAAACTGTTTTTT
-	-	TRBV24-1	TRBJ2-1	CATSDTYLNEQFF	TGTGCCACCAGTGACACTTATCTCAATGAGCAGTTCTTC
-	-	TRBV7-7	TRBJ1-1	CASSPRGIGTEAFF	TGTGCTAGCAGCCCCCGGGGGATCGGCACTGAAGCTTTCTTT
TRBD2	-	TRBV9	TRBJ2-1	CASSVGAGGPSEQFF	TGTGCCAGCAGCGTAGGAGCGGGGGGGCCGAGTGAGCAGTTCTTC
-	-	TRBV24-1	TRBJ2-7	CATSDLAGVSSYEQYF	TGTGCCACCAGTGATTTGGCAGGGGTGAGCTCCTACGAGCAGTACTTC
TRBD1	-	TRBV11-3	TRBJ1-6	CASHDRAPHGSPLHF	TGTGCCAGCCACGACAGGGCTCCACATGGGTCACCCCTCCACTTT
TRBD1	-	TRBV18	TRBJ1-5	CASSRGQGNQPQHF	TGTGCCAGCTCACGGGGACAGGGCAATCAGCCCCAGCATTTT
-	-	TRBV12-3/TRBV12-4	TRBJ1-3	CANPSGPGNTIYF	TGTGCCAACCCATCAGGGCCTGGAAACACCATATATTTT
-	-	TRBV11-1	TRBJ1-5	CASSPDSNQPQHF	TGTGCCAGCAGCCCGGACTCGAATCAGCCCCAGCATTTT
-	-	TRBV5-1	TRBJ1-2	CASSSSRGGYTF	TGCGCCAGCAGCTCTAGCCGAGGTGGCTACACCTTC